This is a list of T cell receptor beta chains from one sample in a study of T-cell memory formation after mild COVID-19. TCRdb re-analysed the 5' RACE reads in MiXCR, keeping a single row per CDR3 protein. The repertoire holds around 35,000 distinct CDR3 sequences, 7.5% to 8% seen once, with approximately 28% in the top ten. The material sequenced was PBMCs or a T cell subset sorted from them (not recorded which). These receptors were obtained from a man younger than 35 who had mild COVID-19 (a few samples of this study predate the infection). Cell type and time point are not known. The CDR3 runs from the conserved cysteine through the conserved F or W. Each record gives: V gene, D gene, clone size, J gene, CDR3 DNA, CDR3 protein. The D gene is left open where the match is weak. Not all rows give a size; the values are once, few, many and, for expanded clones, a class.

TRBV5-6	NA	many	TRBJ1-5	TGTGCCAGCAGCTCTCAGACAGTACCCAATCAGCCCCAGCATTTT	CASSSQTVPNQPQHF
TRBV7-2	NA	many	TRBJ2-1	TGTGCCAGCAGAACGGACAGCTACAATGAGCAGTTCTTC	CASRTDSYNEQFF
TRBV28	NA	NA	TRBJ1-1	TGTGCCAGCAGTACGAGGGAGTGGGGCACTGAAGCTTTCTTT	CASSTREWGTEAFF
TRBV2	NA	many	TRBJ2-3	TGTGCCAGCAGTGAACCAGATACGCAGTATTTT	CASSEPDTQYF
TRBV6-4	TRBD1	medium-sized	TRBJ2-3	TGTGCCAGCAGTGACTCGACAGGGGGCGCAGATACGCAGTATTTT	CASSDSTGGADTQYF
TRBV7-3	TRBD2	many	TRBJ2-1	TGTGCCAGCAGCCCCCTAGCGGGCTCCTACAATGAGCAGTTCTTC	CASSPLAGSYNEQFF
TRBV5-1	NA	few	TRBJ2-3	TGCGCCAGCAGCTTGGAATCAGATACGCAGTATTTT	CASSLESDTQYF
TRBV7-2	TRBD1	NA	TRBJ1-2	TGTGCCAGCAGCTTAGAGGGACAGGTTGGCTACACCTTC	CASSLEGQVGYTF
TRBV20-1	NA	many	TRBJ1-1	TGCAGTGCTATTCGGACGAACACTGAAGCTTTCTTT	CSAIRTNTEAFF
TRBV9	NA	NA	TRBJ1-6	TGTGCCAGCACCCCGGGGCTGGAAAATTCACCCCTCCACTTT	CASTPGLENSPLHF
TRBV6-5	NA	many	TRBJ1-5	TGTGCCAGCAGTTACTCGTTCCCCCCTGGGGGCAATCAGCCCCAGCATTTT	CASSYSFPPGGNQPQHF
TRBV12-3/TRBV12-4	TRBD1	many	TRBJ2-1	TGTGCCAGCAGTTTACTCGCCAGGGGGCTCTCGAATGGGTCCTACAATGAGCAGTTCTTC	CASSLLARGLSNGSYNEQFF
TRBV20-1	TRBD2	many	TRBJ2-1	TGCAGTGCTCGAGGTTACCGACTAGCGGGGGACGCTGAGCAGTTCTTC	CSARGYRLAGDAEQFF